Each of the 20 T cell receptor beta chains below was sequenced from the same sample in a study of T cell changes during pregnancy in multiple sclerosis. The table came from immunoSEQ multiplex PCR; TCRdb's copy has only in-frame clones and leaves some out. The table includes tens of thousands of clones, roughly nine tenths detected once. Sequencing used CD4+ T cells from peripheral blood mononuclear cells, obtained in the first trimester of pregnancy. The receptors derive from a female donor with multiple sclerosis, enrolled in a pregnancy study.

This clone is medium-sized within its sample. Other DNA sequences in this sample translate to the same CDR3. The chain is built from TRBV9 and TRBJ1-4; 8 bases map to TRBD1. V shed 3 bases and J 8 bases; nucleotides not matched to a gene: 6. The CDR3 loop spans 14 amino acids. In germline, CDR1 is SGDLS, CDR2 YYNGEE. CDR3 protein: CASSARTGNEKLFF. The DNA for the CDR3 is TGTGCCAGCAGCGCCAGGACAGGGAACGAAAAACTGTTTTTT. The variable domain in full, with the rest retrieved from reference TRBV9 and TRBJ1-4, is DSGVTQTPKHLITATGQRVTLRCSPRSGDLSVYWYQQSLDQGLQFLIQYYNGEERAKGNILERFSAQQFPDLHSELNLSSLELGDSALYFCASSARTGNEKLFFGSGTQLSVL.

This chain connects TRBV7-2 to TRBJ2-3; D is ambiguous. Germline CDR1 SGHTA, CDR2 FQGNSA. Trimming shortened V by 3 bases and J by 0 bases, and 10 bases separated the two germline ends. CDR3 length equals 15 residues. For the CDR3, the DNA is TGTGCCAGCAGCTTGACTGGATCTAGCACAGATACGCAGTATTTT. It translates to CASSLTGSSTDTQYF.

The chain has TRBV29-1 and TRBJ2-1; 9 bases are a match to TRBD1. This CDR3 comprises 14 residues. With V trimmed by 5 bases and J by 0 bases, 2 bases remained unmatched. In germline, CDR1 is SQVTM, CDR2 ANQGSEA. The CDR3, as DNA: TGCAGCGTTAGGGACAGGGACTCCTACAATGAGCAGTTCTTC. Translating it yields CSVRDRDSYNEQFF.

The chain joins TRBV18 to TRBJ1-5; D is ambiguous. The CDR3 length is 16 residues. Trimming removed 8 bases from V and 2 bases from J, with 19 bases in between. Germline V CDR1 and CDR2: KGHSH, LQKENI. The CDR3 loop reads CASGASTGEGNQPQHF. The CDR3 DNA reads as TGTGCCAGCGGAGCCTCCACCGGTGAGGGCAATCAGCCCCAGCATTTT.

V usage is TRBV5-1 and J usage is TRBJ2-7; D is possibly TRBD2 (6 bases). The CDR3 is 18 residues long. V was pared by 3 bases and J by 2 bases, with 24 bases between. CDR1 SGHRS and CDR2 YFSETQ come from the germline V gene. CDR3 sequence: CASSSRSPRGTRAYEQYF. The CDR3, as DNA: TGCGCCAGCAGCTCTAGGTCCCCCCGCGGGACTCGCGCCTACGAGCAGTACTTC.

CDR3 in DNA: TGTGCCACCGCACCGAATGCCAGGGCGGGGGGCTACACCTTC. Its translation is CATAPNARAGGYTF. The J gene is TRBJ1-2, the V gene TRBV2, with a weak D call TRBD1 (5 bases). The CDR3 runs to 14 residues. The V end was cut by 10 bases, the J end by 8 bases, with 23 bases between. Germline CDR1 reads SNHLY; CDR2 reads FYNNEI.

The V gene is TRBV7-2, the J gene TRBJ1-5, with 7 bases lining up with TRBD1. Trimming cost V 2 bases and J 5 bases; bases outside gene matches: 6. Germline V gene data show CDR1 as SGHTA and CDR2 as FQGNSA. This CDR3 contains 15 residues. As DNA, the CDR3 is TGTGCCAGCAGCTTATCGAGGGGGCTCGATCAGCCCCAGCATTTT. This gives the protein CASSLSRGLDQPQHF.

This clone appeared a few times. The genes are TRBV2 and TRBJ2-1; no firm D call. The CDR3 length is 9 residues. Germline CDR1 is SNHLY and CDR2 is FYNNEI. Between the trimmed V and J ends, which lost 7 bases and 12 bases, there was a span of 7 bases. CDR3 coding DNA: TGTGCCAGCAACCTAATGCAGTTCTTC. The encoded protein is CASNLMQFF.

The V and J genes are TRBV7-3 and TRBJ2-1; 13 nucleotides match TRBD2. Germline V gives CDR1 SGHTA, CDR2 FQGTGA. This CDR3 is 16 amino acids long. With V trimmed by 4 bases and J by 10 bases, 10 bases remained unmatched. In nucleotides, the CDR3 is TGTGCCAGCAGCTCGAGACTAGCGGGAGGTCCGGGGGAGCAGTTCTTC. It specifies CASSSRLAGGPGEQFF.

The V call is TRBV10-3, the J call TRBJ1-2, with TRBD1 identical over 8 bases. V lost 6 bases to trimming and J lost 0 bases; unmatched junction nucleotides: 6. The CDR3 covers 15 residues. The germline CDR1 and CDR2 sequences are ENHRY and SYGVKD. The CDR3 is CAISPGQGTNYGYTF. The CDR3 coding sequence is TGTGCCATCAGCCCCGGACAGGGAACTAACTATGGCTACACCTTC.

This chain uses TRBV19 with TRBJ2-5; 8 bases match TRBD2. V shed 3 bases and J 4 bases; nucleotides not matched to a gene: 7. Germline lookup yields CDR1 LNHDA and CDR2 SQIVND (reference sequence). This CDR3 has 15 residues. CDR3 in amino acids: CASSISGGPGETQYF. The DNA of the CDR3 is TGTGCCAGTAGTATCTCGGGAGGGCCCGGAGAGACCCAGTACTTC.

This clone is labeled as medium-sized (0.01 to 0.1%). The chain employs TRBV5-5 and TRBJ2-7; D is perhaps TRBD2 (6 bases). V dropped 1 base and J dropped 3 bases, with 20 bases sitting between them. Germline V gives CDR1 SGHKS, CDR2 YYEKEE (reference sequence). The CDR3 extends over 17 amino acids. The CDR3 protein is CASSLISGRSDYYEQYF. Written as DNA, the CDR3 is TGTGCCAGCAGCTTGATATCAGGACGGTCGGACTACTACGAGCAGTACTTC.

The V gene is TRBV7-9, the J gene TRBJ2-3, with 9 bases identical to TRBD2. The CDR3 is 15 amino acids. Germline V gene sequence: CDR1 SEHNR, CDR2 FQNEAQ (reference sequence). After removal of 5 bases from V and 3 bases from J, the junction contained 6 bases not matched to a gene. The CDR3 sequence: CASSRSGSQTDTQYF. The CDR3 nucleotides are TGTGCCAGCAGCCGTAGCGGGAGCCAGACAGATACGCAGTATTTT.

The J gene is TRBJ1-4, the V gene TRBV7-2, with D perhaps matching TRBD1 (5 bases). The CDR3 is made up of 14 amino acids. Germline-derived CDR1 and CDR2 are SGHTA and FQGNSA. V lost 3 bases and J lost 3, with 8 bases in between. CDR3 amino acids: CASSFDSSNEKLFF. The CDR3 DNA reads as TGTGCCAGCAGCTTTGACAGTTCTAATGAAAAACTGTTTTTT.

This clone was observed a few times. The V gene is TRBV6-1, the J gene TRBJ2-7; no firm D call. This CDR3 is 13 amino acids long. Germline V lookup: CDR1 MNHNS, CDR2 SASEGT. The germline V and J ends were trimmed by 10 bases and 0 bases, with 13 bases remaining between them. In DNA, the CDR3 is TGTGCCACGGAGACTGTGAGCTCCTACGAGCAGTACTTC. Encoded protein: CATETVSSYEQYF.

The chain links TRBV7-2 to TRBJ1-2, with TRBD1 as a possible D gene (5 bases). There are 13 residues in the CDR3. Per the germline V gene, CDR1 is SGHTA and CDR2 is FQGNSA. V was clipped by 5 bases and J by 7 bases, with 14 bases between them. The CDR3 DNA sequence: TGTGCCAGCAGCCTCTCGACAGAGAGTGGCTACACCTTC. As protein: CASSLSTESGYTF.

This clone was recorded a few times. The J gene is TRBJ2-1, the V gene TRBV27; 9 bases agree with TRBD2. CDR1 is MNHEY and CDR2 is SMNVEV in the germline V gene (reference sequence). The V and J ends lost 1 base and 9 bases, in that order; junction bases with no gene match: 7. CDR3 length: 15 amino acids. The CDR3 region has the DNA TGTGCCAGCAGTTTATATTGGTCGACTAGCGGTGAGCAGTTCTTC. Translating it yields CASSLYWSTSGEQFF.

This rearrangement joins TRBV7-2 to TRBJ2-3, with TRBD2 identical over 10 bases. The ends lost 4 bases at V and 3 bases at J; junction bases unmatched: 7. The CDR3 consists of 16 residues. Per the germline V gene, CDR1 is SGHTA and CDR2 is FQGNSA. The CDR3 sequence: CASSWTSGGGTDTQYF. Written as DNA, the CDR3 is TGTGCCAGCAGCTGGACTAGCGGAGGGGGGACAGATACGCAGTATTTT. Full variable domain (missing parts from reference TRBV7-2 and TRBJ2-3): GAGVSQSPSNKVTEKGKDVELRCDPISGHTALYWYRQSLGQGLEFLIYFQGNSAPDKSGLPSDRFSAERTGGSVSTLTIQRTQQEDSAVYLCASSWTSGGGTDTQYFGPGTRLTVL.

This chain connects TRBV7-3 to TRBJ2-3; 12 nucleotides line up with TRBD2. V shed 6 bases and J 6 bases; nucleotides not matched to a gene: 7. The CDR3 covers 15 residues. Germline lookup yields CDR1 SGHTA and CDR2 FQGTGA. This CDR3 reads CASRRLAGGADTQYF. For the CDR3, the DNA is TGTGCCAGCAGACGTCTAGCGGGAGGGGCGGATACGCAGTATTTT.

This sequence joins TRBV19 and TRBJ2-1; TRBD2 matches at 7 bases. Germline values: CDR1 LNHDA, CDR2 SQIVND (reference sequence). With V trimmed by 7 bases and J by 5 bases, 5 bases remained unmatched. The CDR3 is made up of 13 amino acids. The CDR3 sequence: CASNGLADNEQFF. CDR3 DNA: TGTGCCAGTAACGGCCTAGCGGACAATGAGCAGTTCTTC. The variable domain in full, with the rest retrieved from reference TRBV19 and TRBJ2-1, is DGGITQSPKYLFRKEGQNVTLSCEQNLNHDAMYWYRQDPGQGLRLIYYSQIVNDFQKGDIAEGYSVSREKKESFPLTVTSAQKNPTAFYLCASNGLADNEQFFGPGTRLTVL.